Listed below are T cell receptor beta chains from one sample, sequenced in a study of blood T cell repertoires in COVID-19. Data came from immunoSEQ multiplex PCR; TCRdb stores just in-frame clones and leaves some out. Seen here are approximately 350,000 clones, around 87% observed once, and the top ten hold roughly 1%. Specimen: PBMCs or T cells enriched from blood (not recorded which). These receptor sequences come from a man aged 18 to 30 who had recovered from COVID-19. The CDR3 runs from the conserved cysteine through the conserved F or W. The D gene is left open where the match is weak. The size of a clone is reported for some rows only, either as once, few or many, or as a class for expanded clones.

>TRBJ2-3|TRBV6-5|NA|NA
TGTGCCAGCAGCCTGCAACAATCACCTGGAGATACGCAGTATTTT
CASSLQQSPGDTQYF
>TRBJ2-7|TRBV14|NA|NA
TGTGCCAGCAGCCAAGGACCCCACTCAGGGTCCTACGAGCAGTACTTC
CASSQGPHSGSYEQYF
>TRBJ1-2|TRBV10-2|NA|NA
TGCGCCAGCAGAACGTCAGGGGATCGTGGCTACACCTTC
CASRTSGDRGYTF
>TRBJ1-1|TRBV2|once|NA
TGTGCCAGCAGTGAGCGGGGGAACACTGAAGCTTTCTTT
CASSERGNTEAFF
>TRBJ2-3|TRBV6-5|once|TRBD2
TGTGCCAGCAAACTAGCGGGGGGAGATACGCAGTATTTT
CASKLAGGDTQYF
>TRBJ1-5|TRBV6-2/TRBV6-3|NA|NA
TGTGCCAGCAGTTACTTTCCCGGGCCCCAGCATTTT
CASSYFPGPQHF
>TRBJ2-7|TRBV18|few|NA
TGTGCCAGCTCAGCCAAACAGGGTCGCGAGCAGTACTTC
CASSAKQGREQYF
>TRBJ1-4|TRBV7-2|few|NA
TGTGCCAGCAGCTTAGGAGGGCCTCTCGGCGAAAAACTGTTTTTT
CASSLGGPLGEKLFF
>TRBJ1-3|TRBV5-1|NA|NA
TGCGCCAGCAGCTTGGGGCAGGGTCAGGAGGGAAACACCATATATTTT
CASSLGQGQEGNTIYF
>TRBJ1-1|TRBV7-2|NA|NA
TGTGCCAGCAGCTTAGTGACGGGAAAAAACACTGAAGCTTTCTTT
CASSLVTGKNTEAFF
>TRBJ2-5|TRBV5-8|NA|TRBD1
TGTGCCAGCAGCTTGTCTGGCGACAGGGGAGAGACCCAGTACTTC
CASSLSGDRGETQYF
>TRBJ1-5|TRBV6-2/TRBV6-3|NA|NA
TGTGCCAGCAGTTACTCCGCGAGGTTTCAGCCCCAGCATTTT
CASSYSARFQPQHF
>TRBJ2-7|TRBV19|NA|TRBD2
TGTGCCAGTAGTGAGGTTGGGGGGGTCTCCTACGAGCAGTACTTC
CASSEVGGVSYEQYF
>TRBJ1-1|TRBV7-3|NA|NA
TGTGCCAGCAGCTTACCAGGGAATACTGAAGCTTTCTTT
CASSLPGNTEAFF
>TRBJ1-2|TRBV3-1/TRBV3-2|NA|TRBD1
TGTGCCAGCAGCCAAGATAGGGACAGGAGTAACTATGGCTACACCTTC
CASSQDRDRSNYGYTF
>TRBJ2-7|TRBV9|NA|TRBD2
TGTGCCAGCAGCGTTGGCGGGAGCTCCTACGAGCAGTACTTC
CASSVGGSSYEQYF
>TRBJ1-2|TRBV2|NA|NA
TGTGCCAGCAGTGTTCAGGGCTACTATGGCTACACCTTC
CASSVQGYYGYTF
>TRBJ2-2|TRBV6-2/TRBV6-3|once|NA
TGTGCCAGCAGTTACTCTCGGGGGGCTCTTACCGGGGAGCTGTTTTTT
CASSYSRGALTGELFF
>TRBJ2-3|TRBV25-1|once|NA
TGTGCCAGCAGCATAGGGGTTAGCACAGATACGCAGTATTTT
CASSIGVSTDTQYF
>TRBJ2-7|TRBV6-2/TRBV6-3|NA|TRBD2
TGTGCCAGCAGTTTTGGCCTAGCGGGGGTCTCCTACGAGCAGTACTTC
CASSFGLAGVSYEQYF
>TRBJ2-2|TRBV19|few|NA
TGTGCCAGTAGTATCGATGGGGGCCCGAACACCGGGGAGCTGTTTTTT
CASSIDGGPNTGELFF
>TRBJ1-3|TRBV14|NA|NA
TGTGCCAGCAGCCCCACAGGGAAAGGAAACACCATATATTTT
CASSPTGKGNTIYF
>TRBJ1-2|TRBV25-1|NA|NA
TGTGCCAGCAGTGAAATGGGGGGTGCCTATGGCTACACCTTC
CASSEMGGAYGYTF